One and the same sample provided the 9 T cell receptor beta chains below, sequenced in a study of human T cells and chemical hapten exposure. Total RNA extraction was carried out from unfractionated whole blood. TCRdb re-analysed the 5' RACE reads in MiXCR, keeping a single row per CDR3 protein. The top ten hold 2.5% to 3% of the sample, which has 95,000 to 120,000 distinct CDR3 sequences, approximately 20% seen once. These receptors were obtained from a human donor in good health.

The chain links TRBV27 to TRBJ2-1; D ambiguous. CDR1 and CDR2 from the germline V gene are MNHEY and SMNVEV (reference sequence). The length of the CDR3 is 13 residues. Trimming stripped 2 bases from V and 2 bases from J, with 4 bases between. Here the CDR3 reads CASSLKPYNEQFF. In nucleotides, the CDR3 is TGTGCCAGCAGTTTAAAACCCTACAATGAGCAGTTCTTC.

The rearrangement links TRBV18 to TRBJ2-1, with a weak D call TRBD1 (6 bases). Germline V gene data show CDR1 as KGHSH and CDR2 as LQKENI. The CDR3 is 13 amino acids. Deletions cut 0 bases from V and 7 bases from J, with 7 bases between. The chain's CDR3 is CASSPPQGNEQFF. CDR3 nucleotides: TGTGCCAGCTCACCACCGCAGGGGAATGAGCAGTTCTTC.

This clonotype was seen a few times. The J gene is TRBJ2-2, the V gene TRBV12-3 or TRBV12-4; no clear D. Trimming left V 2 bases short and J 4 bases short, with 8 bases between. The CDR3 consists of 14 residues. CDR3 in amino acids: CASSLLGFTGELFF. CDR3 DNA: TGTGCCAGCAGTTTACTGGGGTTCACCGGGGAGCTGTTTTTT.

The V and J genes are TRBV18 and TRBJ1-1; D might be TRBD1 (6 bases). V shed 3 bases and J shed 2 bases, with 10 bases lying between them. This CDR3 is built from 14 residues. The V gene's germline CDR1 is KGHSH and CDR2 LQKENI. For the CDR3, the DNA is TGTGCCAGCTCACCCCTACAGGGAAACACTGAAGCTTTCTTT. Translation: CASSPLQGNTEAFF. Based on the CDR3 plus reference TRBV18 and TRBJ1-1, the full variable domain is NAGVMQNPRHLVRRRGQEARLRCSPMKGHSHVYWYRQLPEEGLKFMVYLQKENIIDESGMPKERFSAEFPKEGPSILRIQQVVRGDSAAYFCASSPLQGNTEAFFGQGTRLTVV.

J is TRBJ2-5 and V is TRBV12-3 or TRBV12-4; the match to TRBD2 covers 9 bases. The CDR3 has 16 residues. Trimming at V came to 1 base and at J to 1 base, leaving 4 bases not matched to a gene. This CDR3 is CASSLDASGAQETQYF. For the CDR3, the DNA is TGTGCCAGCAGTTTAGATGCTAGCGGGGCCCAAGAGACCCAGTACTTC.

V is TRBV10-3 and J is TRBJ1-5, with 7 bases that match TRBD1. CDR3 length equals 16 residues. CDR1 is ENHRY and CDR2 is SYGVKD in the germline V gene. V dropped 1 base and J dropped 4; count of bases not matched to a gene: 7. The CDR3 protein is CAISEWGQGENQPQHF. CDR3 DNA sequence: TGTGCCATCAGTGAGTGGGGCCAGGGGGAAAATCAGCCCCAGCATTTT.

In this sample, this clonotype turned up many times. The chain joins TRBV29-1 to TRBJ2-3; D is uncertain. Germline loops: CDR1 SQVTM, CDR2 ANQGSEA. V was clipped by 2 bases and J by 4 bases, with 4 bases between them. The CDR3 spans 11 residues. The CDR3 DNA sequence: TGCAGCGTTGAATTTTCAGATACGCAGTATTTT. Translating gives CSVEFSDTQYF.

The chain links TRBV29-1 to TRBJ2-6; weak D call: TRBD2 (6 bases). Trimming cost V 3 bases and J 2 bases, with 11 bases left between them. The CDR3 extends over 15 amino acids. CDR1 is SQVTM and CDR2 is ANQGSEA in the germline V gene. The CDR3 nucleotides are TGCAGCGTTGATGGCGGCGGGACTGGGGCCAACGTCCTGACTTTC. Translated, it gives CSVDGGGTGANVLTF.

The chain uses TRBV27 and TRBJ1-3; no clear D gene. The CDR3 contains 15 residues. Germline CDR1 and CDR2: MNHEY and SMNVEV (reference sequence). Trimming left V 2 bases short and J 2 bases short, with 10 bases between. CDR3 residues: CASSLMGQPGNTIYF. In nucleotides, the CDR3 is TGTGCCAGCAGTTTAATGGGTCAGCCTGGAAACACCATATATTTT.